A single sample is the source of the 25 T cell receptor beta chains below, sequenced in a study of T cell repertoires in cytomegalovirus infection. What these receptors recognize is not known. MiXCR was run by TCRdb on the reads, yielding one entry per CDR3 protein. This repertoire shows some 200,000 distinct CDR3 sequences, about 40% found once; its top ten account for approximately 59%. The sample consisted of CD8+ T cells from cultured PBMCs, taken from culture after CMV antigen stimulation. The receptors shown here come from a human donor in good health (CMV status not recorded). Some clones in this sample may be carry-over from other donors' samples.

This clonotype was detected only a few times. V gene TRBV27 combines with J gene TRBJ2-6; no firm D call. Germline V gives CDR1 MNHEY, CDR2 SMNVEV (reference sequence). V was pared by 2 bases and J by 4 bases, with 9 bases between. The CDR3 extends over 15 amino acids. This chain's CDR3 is CASSLGGLGANVLTF. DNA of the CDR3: TGTGCCAGCAGTTTAGGTGGTCTGGGGGCCAACGTCCTGACTTTC.

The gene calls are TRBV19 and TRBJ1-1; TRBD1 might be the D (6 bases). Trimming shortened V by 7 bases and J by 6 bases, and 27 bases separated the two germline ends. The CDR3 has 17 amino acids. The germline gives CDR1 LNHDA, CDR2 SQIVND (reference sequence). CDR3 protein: CASTPGGRSCGGAEAFF. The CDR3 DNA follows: TGTGCCAGTACCCCCGGGGGCCGGAGCTGCGGGGGGGCTGAAGCTTTCTTT. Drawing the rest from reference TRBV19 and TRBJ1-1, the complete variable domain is DGGITQSPKYLFRKEGQNVTLSCEQNLNHDAMYWYRQDPGQGLRLIYYSQIVNDFQKGDIAEGYSVSREKKESFPLTVTSAQKNPTAFYLCASTPGGRSCGGAEAFFGQGTRLTVV.

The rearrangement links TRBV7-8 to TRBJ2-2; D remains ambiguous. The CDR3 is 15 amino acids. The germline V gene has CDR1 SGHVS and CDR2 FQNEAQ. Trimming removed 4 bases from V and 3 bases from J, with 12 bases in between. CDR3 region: CASSSPDTYTGELFF. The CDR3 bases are TGTGCCAGCAGCTCACCCGACACTTACACCGGGGAGCTGTTTTTT.

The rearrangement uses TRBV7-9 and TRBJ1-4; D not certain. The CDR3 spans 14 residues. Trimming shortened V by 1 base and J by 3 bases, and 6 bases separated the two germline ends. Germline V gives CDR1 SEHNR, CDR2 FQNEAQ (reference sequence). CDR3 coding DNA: TGTGCCAGCAGCTTAGACCAGCCTAATGAAAAACTGTTTTTT. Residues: CASSLDQPNEKLFF. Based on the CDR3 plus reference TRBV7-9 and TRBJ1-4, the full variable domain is DTGVSQNPRHKITKRGQNVTFRCDPISEHNRLYWYRQTLGQGPEFLTYFQNEAQLEKSRLLSDRFSAERPKGSFSTLEIQRTEQGDSAMYLCASSLDQPNEKLFFGSGTQLSVL.

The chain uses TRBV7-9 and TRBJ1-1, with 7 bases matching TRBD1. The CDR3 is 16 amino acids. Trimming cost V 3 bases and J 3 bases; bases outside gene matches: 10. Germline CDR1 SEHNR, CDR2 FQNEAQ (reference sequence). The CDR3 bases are TGTGCCAGCAGCTTCCCGTTGACAGGGTGGGACACTGAAGCTTTCTTT. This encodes CASSFPLTGWDTEAFF.

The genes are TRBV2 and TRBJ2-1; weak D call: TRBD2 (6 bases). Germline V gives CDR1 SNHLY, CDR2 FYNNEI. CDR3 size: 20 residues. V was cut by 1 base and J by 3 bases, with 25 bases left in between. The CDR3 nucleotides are TGTGCCAGCAGTGAAGGGCTGGGGTCCGGAACGGAGGGAATCTACAATGAGCAGTTCTTC. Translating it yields CASSEGLGSGTEGIYNEQFF.

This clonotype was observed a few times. As DNA, the CDR3 is TGTGCCAGCAGACCCGGGAGGGACCGGGACTTCAACCGAGAGACCCAGTACTTC. Protein: CASRPGRDRDFNRETQYF. The chain recombines TRBV6-5 with TRBJ2-5; 8 positions match TRBD2. The trim removed 6 bases at V and 4 bases at J, leaving 19 bases unmatched. The CDR3 length is 18 residues. CDR1 is MNHEY and CDR2 is SVGAGI in the germline V gene.

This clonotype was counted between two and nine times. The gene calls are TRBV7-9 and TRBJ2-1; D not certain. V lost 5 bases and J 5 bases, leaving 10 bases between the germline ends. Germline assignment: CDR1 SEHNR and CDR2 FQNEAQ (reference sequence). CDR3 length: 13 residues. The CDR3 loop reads CASSLSPNNEQFF. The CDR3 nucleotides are TGTGCCAGCAGCCTATCTCCCAACAATGAGCAGTTCTTC.

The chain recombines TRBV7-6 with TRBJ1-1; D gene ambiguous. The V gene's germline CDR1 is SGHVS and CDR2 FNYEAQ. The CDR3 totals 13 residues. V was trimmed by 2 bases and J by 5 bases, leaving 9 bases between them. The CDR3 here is CASSLMARTEAFF. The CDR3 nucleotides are TGTGCCAGCAGCTTAATGGCTAGGACTGAAGCTTTCTTT.

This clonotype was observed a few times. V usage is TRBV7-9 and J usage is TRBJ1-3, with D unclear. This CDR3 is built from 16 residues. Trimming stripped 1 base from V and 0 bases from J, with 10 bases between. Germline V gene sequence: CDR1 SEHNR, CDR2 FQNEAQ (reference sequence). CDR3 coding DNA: TGTGCCAGCAGCTTAGAAGGCCAACTCTCTGGAAACACCATATATTTT. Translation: CASSLEGQLSGNTIYF.

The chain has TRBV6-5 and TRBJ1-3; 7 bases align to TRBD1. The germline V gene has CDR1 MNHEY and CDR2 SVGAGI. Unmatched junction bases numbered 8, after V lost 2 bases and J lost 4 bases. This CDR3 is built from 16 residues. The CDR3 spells CASSYGTEGLGNTIYF. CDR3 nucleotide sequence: TGTGCCAGCAGTTACGGGACAGAGGGTCTGGGAAACACCATATATTTT.

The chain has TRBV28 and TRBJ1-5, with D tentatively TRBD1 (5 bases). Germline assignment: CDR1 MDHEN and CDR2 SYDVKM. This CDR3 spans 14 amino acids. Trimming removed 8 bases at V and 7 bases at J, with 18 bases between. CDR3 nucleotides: TGTGCCAGCGGGGGGGTGGGAGGAGGGCAGCCCCAGCATTTT. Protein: CASGGVGGGQPQHF.

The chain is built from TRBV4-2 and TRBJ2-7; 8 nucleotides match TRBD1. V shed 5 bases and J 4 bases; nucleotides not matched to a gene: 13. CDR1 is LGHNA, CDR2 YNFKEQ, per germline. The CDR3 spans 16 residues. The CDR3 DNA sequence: TGTGCCAGCAGCTCCCCGGCCGGCAGGGGGCGGTACGAGCAGTACTTC. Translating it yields CASSSPAGRGRYEQYF.

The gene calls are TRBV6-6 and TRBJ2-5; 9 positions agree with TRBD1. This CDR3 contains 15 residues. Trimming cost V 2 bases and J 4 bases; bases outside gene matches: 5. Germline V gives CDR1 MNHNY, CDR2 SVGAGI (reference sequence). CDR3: CASSYRDRVPETQYF. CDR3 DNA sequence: TGTGCCAGCAGTTACCGGGACAGGGTCCCAGAGACCCAGTACTTC.

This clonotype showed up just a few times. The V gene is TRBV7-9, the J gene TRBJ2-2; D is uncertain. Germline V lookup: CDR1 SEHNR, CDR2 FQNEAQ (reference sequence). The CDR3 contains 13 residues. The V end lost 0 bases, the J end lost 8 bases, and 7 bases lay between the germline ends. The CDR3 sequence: CASSLAGRGELFF. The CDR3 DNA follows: TGTGCCAGCAGCTTAGCGGGTCGAGGGGAGCTGTTTTTT.

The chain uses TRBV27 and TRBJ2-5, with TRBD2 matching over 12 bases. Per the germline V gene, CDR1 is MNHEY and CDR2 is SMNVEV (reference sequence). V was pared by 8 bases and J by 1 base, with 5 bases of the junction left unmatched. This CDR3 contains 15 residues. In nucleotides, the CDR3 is TGTGCCAGCGGACTAGCGGGATCTCCCCAAGAGACCCAGTACTTC. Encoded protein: CASGLAGSPQETQYF.

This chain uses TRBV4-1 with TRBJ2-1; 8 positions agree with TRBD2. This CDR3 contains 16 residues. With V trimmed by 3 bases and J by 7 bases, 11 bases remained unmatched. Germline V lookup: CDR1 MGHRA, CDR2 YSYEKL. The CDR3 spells CASSHWGRGGENEQFF. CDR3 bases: TGCGCCAGCAGCCATTGGGGTCGGGGGGGCGAGAATGAGCAGTTCTTC.

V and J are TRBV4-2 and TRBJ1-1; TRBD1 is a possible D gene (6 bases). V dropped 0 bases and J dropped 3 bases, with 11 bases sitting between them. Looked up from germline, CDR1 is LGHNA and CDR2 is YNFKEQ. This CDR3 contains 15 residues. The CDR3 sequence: CASSQEGGGYTEAFF. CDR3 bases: TGTGCCAGCAGCCAAGAAGGGGGGGGGTACACTGAAGCTTTCTTT.

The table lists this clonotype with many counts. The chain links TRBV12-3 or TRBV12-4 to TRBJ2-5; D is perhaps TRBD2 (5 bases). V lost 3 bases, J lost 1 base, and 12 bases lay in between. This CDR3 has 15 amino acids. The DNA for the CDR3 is TGTGCCAGCAGTTTTCTAGGCGGAGGCCAAGAGACCCAGTACTTC. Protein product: CASSFLGGGQETQYF.

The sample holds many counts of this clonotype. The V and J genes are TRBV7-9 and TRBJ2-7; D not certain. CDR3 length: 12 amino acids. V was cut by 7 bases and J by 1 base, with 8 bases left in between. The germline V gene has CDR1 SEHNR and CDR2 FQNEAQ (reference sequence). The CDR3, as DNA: TGTGCCAGCACCAAAGGGTCCTACGAGCAGTACTTC. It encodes CASTKGSYEQYF.

The CDR3 nucleotides are TGCGCCAGCAAAGGGGCAGCGGGAGCAGAGGGAGAGACCCAGTACTTC. Its protein product is CASKGAAGAEGETQYF. This chain links TRBV5-1 with TRBJ2-5, with TRBD2 matching over 8 bases. Germline V lookup: CDR1 SGHRS, CDR2 YFSETQ. Trimming cost V 6 bases and J 4 bases; bases outside gene matches: 14. This CDR3 has 16 residues.

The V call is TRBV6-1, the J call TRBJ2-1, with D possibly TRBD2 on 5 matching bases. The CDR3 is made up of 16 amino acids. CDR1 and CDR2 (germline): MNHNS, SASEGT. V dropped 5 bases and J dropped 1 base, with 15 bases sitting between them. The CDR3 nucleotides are TGTGCCAGCAGTTACGGGTGGAGCGGTTCCTACAATGAGCAGTTCTTC. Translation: CASSYGWSGSYNEQFF.

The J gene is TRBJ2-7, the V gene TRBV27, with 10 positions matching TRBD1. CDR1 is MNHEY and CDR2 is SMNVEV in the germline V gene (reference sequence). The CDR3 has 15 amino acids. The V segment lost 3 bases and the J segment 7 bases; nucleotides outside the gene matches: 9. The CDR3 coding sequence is TGTGCCAGCAGTTTCTGGGGACAGGGGCTATTAGAGCAGTACTTC. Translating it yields CASSFWGQGLLEQYF.

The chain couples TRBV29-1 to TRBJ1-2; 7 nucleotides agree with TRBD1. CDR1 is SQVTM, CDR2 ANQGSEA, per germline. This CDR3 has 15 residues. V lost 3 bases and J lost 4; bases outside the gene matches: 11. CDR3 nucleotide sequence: TGCAGCGTTGAGGGGACGACAGGGCCCCTCTATGGCTACACCTTC. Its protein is CSVEGTTGPLYGYTF.

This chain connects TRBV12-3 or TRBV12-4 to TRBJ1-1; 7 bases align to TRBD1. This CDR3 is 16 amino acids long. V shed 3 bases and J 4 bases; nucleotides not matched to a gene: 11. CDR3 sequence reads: CASSLASRQGFTEAFF. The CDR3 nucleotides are TGTGCCAGCAGTTTGGCTTCTCGACAGGGATTCACTGAAGCTTTCTTT.